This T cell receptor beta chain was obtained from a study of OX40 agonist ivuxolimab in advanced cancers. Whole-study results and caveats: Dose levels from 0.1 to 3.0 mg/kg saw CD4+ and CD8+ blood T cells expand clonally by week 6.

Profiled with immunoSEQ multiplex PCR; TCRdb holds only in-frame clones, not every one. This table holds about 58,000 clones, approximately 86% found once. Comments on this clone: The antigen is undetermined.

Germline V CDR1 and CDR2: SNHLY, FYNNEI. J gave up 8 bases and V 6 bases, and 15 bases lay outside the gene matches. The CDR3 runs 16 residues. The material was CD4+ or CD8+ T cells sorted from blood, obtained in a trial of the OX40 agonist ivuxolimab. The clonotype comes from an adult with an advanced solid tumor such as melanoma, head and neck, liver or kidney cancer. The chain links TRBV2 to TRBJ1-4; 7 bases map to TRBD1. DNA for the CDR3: TGTGCCAGCAGGAGGCCCGAGACAGGGTTTGTGGAAAAACTGTTTTTT. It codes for CASRRPETGFVEKLFF.